The 8 T cell receptor beta chains presented below share a single source sample, sequenced in a study of Tregs in tolerant kidney transplant recipients. Sequencing used immunoSEQ multiplex PCR; TCRdb keeps in-frame clones, though not all of them. The sample yields approximately 35,000 clones, of which the top ten take up 6.5% to 8%. The specimen was CD8+ T cells from blood, collected before the transplant. The receptors originated from a human donor who received a combined kidney and bone marrow transplant.

In the case of this clone: The read comes to an end 3 residues before the CDR3 does, leaving the germline J gene to fill in the end. This chain links TRBV7-9 with TRBJ1-2; TRBD1 agrees at 9 bases. Germline loops: CDR1 SEHNR, CDR2 FQNEAQ (reference sequence). V gave up 5 bases and J gave up 7 bases; unmatched junction bases: 11. This CDR3 spans 15 amino acids. This chain's CDR3 is CASSPTADRGFGYTF. The CDR3 bases that were read are TGTGCCAGCAGCCCGACGGCGGACAGGGGATTTGGC.

Concerning this clone itself: The read is 3 residues too short to cover the CDR3 end, so that end is filled in from the germline J gene. The J gene is TRBJ2-3, the V gene TRBV20-1; 9 nucleotides agree with TRBD1. The CDR3 extends over 15 amino acids. Trimming removed 4 bases from V and 5 bases from J; junction bases left unmatched: 10. Germline V CDR1 and CDR2: DFQATT, SNEGSKA (reference sequence). This CDR3 is CSAIWTGVEEDTQYF. The part of the CDR3 DNA that was read is TGCAGTGCTATATGGACAGGGGTCGAGGAAGATACG.

CDR3 DNA (partial): TGCGCCAGCAAAAGACACCAAGAGGGCACTGAA. This translates into CASKRHQEGTE. Given in full, the CDR3 is CASKRHQEGTEAFF. The rearrangement links TRBV5-1 to TRBJ1-1; D remains ambiguous. Read data end 3 residues before the CDR3 end; the end is taken from the germline J gene. CDR3 length: 14 amino acids. V lost 6 bases and J 4 bases, leaving 16 bases between the germline ends. From germline, CDR1 is SGHRS and CDR2 YFSETQ.

Notes on this clone: A read error may produce the germline difference seen at one junction end. The CDR3 end lies 3 residues beyond the end of the read and is filled in from the germline J gene. The chain has TRBV5-6 and TRBJ1-1; 8 nucleotides line up with TRBD1. The germline V gene encodes CDR1 SGHDT and CDR2 YYEEEE. The length of the CDR3 is 14 residues. The CDR3 region is CASSLDRVLPEAFF. The CDR3 bases that were read are TGTGCCAGCAGTTTGGACAGGGTTCTGCCTGAA. The variable domain in full, completed from reference TRBV5-6 and TRBJ1-1, reads DAGVTQSPTHLIKTRGQQVTLRCSPKSGHDTVSWYQQALGQGPQFIFQYYEEEERQRGNFPDRFSGHQFPNYSSELNVNALLLGDSALYLCASSLDRVLPEAFFGQGTRLTVV.

Concerning this clone: The read terminates 3 residues before the CDR3 end, so the remaining end is supplied by the germline J gene. J is TRBJ2-7 and V is TRBV11-2; D not resolved. The CDR3 extends over 12 amino acids. Trimming left V 5 bases short and J 1 base short, with 6 bases between. Germline V gene data show CDR1 as SGHAT and CDR2 as FQNNGV. The CDR3 bases that were read are TGTGCCAGCAGCCCACTGTCCTACGAG. This translates into CASSPLSYE. The full CDR3 protein reads CASSPLSYEQYF.

Of note for this clone: The CDR3 end falls 3 residues outside the read, so it is completed with the germline J gene. The chain links TRBV7-6 to TRBJ1-1; D perhaps matches TRBD1 (6 bases). Germline loops: CDR1 SGHVS, CDR2 FNYEAQ. This CDR3 is built from 14 residues. V lost 3 bases and J 5 bases, leaving 13 bases between the germline ends. CDR3 loop: CASSFGPGVTEAFF. The sequenced CDR3 bases are TGTGCCAGCAGCTTCGGCCCAGGGGTAACTGAA.

About this clone: The read ends 3 residues early relative to the CDR3; the germline J gene fills the gap. V and J are TRBV30 and TRBJ2-3; D is unresolved. CDR1 is GTSNPN, CDR2 SVGIG, per germline (reference sequence). The CDR3 contains 13 residues. The V and J ends lost 2 bases and 0 bases respectively, with 6 bases between them. The CDR3 DNA, read in part, is TGTGCCTGGAGTTTAGCTAGCACAGATACG. This encodes CAWSLASTDT. From start to end, the CDR3 is CAWSLASTDTQYF.

About this clone: The read ends 3 residues early relative to the CDR3; the germline J gene fills the gap. V is TRBV5-4 and J is TRBJ1-2, with 9 positions matching TRBD1. Trimming at V came to 6 bases and at J to 5 bases, leaving 8 bases not matched to a gene. The CDR3 consists of 14 residues. Looked up from germline, CDR1 is SGHNT and CDR2 is YYREEE (reference sequence). The part of the CDR3 DNA that was read is TGTGCCAGCACCTCCTCGGGACAGGGATATGGC. It is translated as CASTSSGQGYG. The complete CDR3 sequence is CASTSSGQGYGYTF.